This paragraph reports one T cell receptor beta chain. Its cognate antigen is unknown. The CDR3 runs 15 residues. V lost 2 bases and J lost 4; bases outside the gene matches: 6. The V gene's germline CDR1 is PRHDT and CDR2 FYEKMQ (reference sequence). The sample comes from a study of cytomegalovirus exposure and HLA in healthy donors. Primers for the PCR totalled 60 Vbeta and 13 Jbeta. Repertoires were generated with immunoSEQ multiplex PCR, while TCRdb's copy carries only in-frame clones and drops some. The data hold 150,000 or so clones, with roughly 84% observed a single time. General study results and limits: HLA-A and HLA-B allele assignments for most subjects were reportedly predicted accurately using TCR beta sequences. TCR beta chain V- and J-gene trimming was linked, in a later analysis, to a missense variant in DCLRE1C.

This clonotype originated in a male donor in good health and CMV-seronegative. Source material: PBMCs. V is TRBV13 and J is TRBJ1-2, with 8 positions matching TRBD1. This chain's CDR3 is CASSLRTDRAYGYTF. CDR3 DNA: TGTGCCAGCAGCTTACGTACGGACAGGGCCTATGGCTACACCTTC.